This record concerns one T cell receptor (beta chain) sequence. Its antigen is not identified. This sample stems from a study of shared clonotypes between healthy human individuals. The wider study: A couple of women and a few men aged 18 to 49 served as donors. Study-wide results and limits: Naive subsets usually exceeded memory subsets in estimated richness.

Selected positively for CCR7 and CD45RO-negative, naive CD8 cells excluded terminally differentiated effector memory CD45RA+ cells. For sorted subsets, about 190 ng DNA per replicate equaled about 31,000 T cell genomes. The table came from immunoSEQ multiplex PCR; TCRdb's copy has only in-frame clones and leaves some out. The sample contains 450,000 to 700,000 clones, 95% to 96% of which appear only once. The sample consisted of naive CD8+ T cells sorted from blood. The sequence was obtained from a woman in her twenties or thirties in good health.

DNA for the CDR3: TGTGCCAGCAGCACGACTAGTTCGCAGTTCTTC. As protein: CASSTTSSQFF. The chain combines TRBV5-4 with TRBJ2-1; D perhaps matches TRBD2 (6 bases). Germline CDR1 is SGHNT and CDR2 is YYREEE (reference sequence). The CDR3 consists of 11 residues. V lost 4 bases, J lost 12 bases, and 11 bases lay in between. Supplemented by reference TRBV5-4 and TRBJ2-1, the full variable domain reads ETGVTQSPTHLIKTRGQQVTLRCSSQSGHNTVSWYQQALGQGPQFIFQYYREEENGRGNFPPRFSGLQFPNYSSELNVNALELDDSALYLCASSTTSSQFFGPGTRLTVL.